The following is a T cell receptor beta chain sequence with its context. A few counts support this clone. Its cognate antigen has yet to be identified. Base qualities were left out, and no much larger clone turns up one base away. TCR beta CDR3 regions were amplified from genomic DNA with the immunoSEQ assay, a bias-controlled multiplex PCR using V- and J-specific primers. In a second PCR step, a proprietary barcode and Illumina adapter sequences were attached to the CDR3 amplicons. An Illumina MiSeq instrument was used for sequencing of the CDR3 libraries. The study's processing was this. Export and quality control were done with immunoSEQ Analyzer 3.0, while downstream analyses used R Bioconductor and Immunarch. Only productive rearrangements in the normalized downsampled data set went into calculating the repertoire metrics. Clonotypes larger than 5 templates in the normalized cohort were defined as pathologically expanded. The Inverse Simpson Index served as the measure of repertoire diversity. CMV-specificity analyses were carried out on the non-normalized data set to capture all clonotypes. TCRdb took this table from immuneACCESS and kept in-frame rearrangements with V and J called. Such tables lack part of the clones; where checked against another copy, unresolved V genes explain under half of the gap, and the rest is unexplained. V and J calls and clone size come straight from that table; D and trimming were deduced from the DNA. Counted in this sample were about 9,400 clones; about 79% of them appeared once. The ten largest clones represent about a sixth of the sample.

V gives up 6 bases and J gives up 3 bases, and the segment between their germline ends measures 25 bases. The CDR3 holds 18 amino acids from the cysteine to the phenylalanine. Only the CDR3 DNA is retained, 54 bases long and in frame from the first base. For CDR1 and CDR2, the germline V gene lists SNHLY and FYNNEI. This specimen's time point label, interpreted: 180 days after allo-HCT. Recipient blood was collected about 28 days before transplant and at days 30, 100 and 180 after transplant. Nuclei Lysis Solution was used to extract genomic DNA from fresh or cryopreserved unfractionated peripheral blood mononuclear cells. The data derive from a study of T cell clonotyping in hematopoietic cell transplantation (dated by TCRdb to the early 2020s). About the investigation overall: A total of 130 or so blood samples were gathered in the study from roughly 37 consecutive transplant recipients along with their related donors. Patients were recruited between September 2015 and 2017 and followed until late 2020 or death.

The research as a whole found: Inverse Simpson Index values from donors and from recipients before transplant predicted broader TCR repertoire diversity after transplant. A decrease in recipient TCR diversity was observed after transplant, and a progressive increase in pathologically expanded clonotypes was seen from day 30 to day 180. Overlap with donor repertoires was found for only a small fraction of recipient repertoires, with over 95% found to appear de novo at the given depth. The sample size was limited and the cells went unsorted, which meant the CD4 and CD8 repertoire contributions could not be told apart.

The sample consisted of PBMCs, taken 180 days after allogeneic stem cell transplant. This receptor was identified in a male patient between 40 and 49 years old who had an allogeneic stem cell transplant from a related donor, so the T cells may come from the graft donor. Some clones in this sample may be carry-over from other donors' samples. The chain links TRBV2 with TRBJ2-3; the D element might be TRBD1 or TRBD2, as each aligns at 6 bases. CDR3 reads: CASSGDTGAPVWTDTQYF. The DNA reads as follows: TGTGCCAGCAGCGGTGATACGGGGGCCCCGGTCTGGACAGATACGCAGTATTTT.